What follows describes a single TCR beta chain. This clonotype was observed at least ten times. The antigen it binds to is not known. Base quality data are lacking; no much larger clone is found one base away. The intended sense of this specimen's time point label: patch test 1, 2 weeks after DPC sensitization. What the treatment or condition label conveys for this sample: therapeutic diphenylcyclopropenone sensitization with weekly scalp DPC. Blood at each patch-test visit was drawn before the patch test was applied. Patients were eligible if aged 18 to 70, diagnosed with alopecia and judged suitable for DPC therapy, and pregnant patients were excluded. Total RNA was extracted from unfractionated whole blood collected in Tempus Blood RNA tubes. Preparation of the library involved RACE. Instrument used: NextSeq 500. During library preparation, unique molecular identifiers were attached to individual cDNA molecules so that TCRs could be counted in a quantitative, reproducible way. Each blood RNA sample was used to sequence both TCR alpha and TCR beta chains. Regarding the original processing steps: Samples had a median of approximately 93,000 TCRs, with a range from about 20,000 to 690,600. V, J and CDR3 annotation of the TCR reads was performed with the Decombinator software suite. For the PS versus PT1 abundance plots, all samples were subsampled to the same number of TCRs (28,000). Expanded TCRs were defined as absent before sensitization and observed at least eight times at the 2-week time point. The raw public reads went through TCRdb reprocessing: fastp at Q25, MiXCR clone calling, in-frame beta chains kept. Entries are consolidated by CDR3 protein sequence, retaining the most common genes and DNA. The V and J calls were not made by the authors but by TCRdb's processing. The sample has about 81,000 distinct CDR3 sequences on record, roughly 7.1% of them singletons. The ten largest clones capture roughly 1.6% of the sample.

The sample originates from a study of human T cells and chemical hapten exposure (dated by TCRdb to 2020 to 2023). As for the study more broadly: For sensitization, 2% DPC in acetone was applied to a roughly 2 cm by roughly 2 cm area of upper inner arm skin. Patients additionally received weekly therapeutic DPC doses to the scalp throughout the approximately 25-week study period. Patch testing was performed on the upper back with Finn chambers containing 0.01% DPC, and the patch tests were scored after 6 days according to International Contact Dermatitis Research Group standards. The mostly female patient cohort included alopecia areata with under or over 50% scalp involvement, alopecia totalis and alopecia universalis. Libraries were pooled for sequencing, and variation in per-sample TCR yields was attributed mainly to small differences in library volumes within the pool. The study tracked peripheral blood TCR repertoire changes in vivo during primary and secondary sensitization to the hapten diphenylcyclopropenone (DPC) in alopecia patients. Patient blood was sampled pre-sensitization (week 0) and at 2, 6 and about 24 weeks after DPC sensitization. For TCR sequencing, blood came from 25 to 35 alopecia patients at anywhere from one to four time points (pre-sensitization, 2, 6 and 24 weeks). Broad study findings and their caveats: After repeated subsampling, the strength of the expansion versus patch-test correlation and the threshold at which it became significant changed. Significantly more large CDR3 similarity clusters were formed by expanded TCRs than by pre-sensitization or healthy control sets, consistent with antigen-driven responses. DPC sensitization did not change how many TCRs were above 1 in 1000 frequency, and no evidence was found of alterations in global repertoire structure. Because all patients had alopecia, a presumed autoimmune disease, the immune response of the patients might differ from that of healthy individuals. Patch test score was positively correlated with the number of PT1 expanded TCRs, with significance at thresholds 8, 16 and 32 but not at 4.

The germline V gene encodes CDR1 SGHAT and CDR2 FQNNGV. Spanning cysteine to phenylalanine, the CDR3 consists of 15 amino acids. Only CDR3 DNA remains: 45 bases, in frame from the first base. Trimmed from V: 7 bases; trimmed from J: 4 bases; junction bases lacking a gene match: 11. Recombination connected TRBV11-2 to TRBJ1-1; TRBD1 aligns with 8 central bases. The specimen was whole blood, collected in connection with sensitization to the hapten diphenylcyclopropenone (DPC). The clonotype comes from a woman in her twenties or thirties with alopecia areata. Some clones in this sample may be carry-over from other donors' samples. CDR3 loop: CASNARQGLGTEAFF. Here is the DNA: TGTGCCAGCAACGCCAGACAGGGGTTGGGCACTGAAGCTTTCTTT.